One sample yielded the 29 T cell receptor beta chains listed below, sequenced in a study of a mutant IDH1 vaccine in newly diagnosed glioma. Antigens of these TCRs are unknown. As for time point: week 11, during vaccination. The content of each vaccine dose was 300 ug of mutant IDH1 20-mer peptide, and topical imiquimod accompanied it. The repertoire was sequenced with immunoSEQ multiplex PCR; TCRdb's copy has only in-frame clones and lacks some. The table records around 100,000 clones, 90% of them present only once. The sequenced sample was PBMCs, obtained from a glioma patient whose treatment included an IDH1 peptide vaccine. The receptors come from a woman aged 45-65 years with glioma.

In DNA, the CDR3 is TGTGCCAGCAGCCAAGCAGGGCATCTTGCAACTAATGAAAAACTGTTTTTT. It translates to CASSQAGHLATNEKLFF. This chain uses TRBV7-9 with TRBJ1-4; D is perhaps TRBD1 (5 bases). CDR1 and CDR2 from the germline V gene are SEHNR and FQNEAQ (reference sequence). V dropped 5 bases and J dropped 0 bases, with 16 bases sitting between them. The CDR3 extends over 17 amino acids.

This rearrangement joins TRBV28 to TRBJ2-7; D is perhaps TRBD2 (6 bases). V dropped 3 bases and J dropped 5 bases, with 17 bases sitting between them. Germline CDR1 and CDR2: MDHEN and SYDVKM. The CDR3 runs 15 residues. CDR3 coding DNA: TGTGCCAGCAGTTTCCGGGGGAGGAGGAGAAACGAGCAGTACTTC. Residues: CASSFRGRRRNEQYF.

The J gene is TRBJ2-4, the V gene TRBV4-1, with 7 bases identical to TRBD2. Germline CDR1 and CDR2: MGHRA and YSYEKL. Trimming removed 0 bases from V and 0 bases from J; junction bases left unmatched: 2. The CDR3 runs to 16 residues. CDR3 loop: CASSQDPGGAKNIQYF. The CDR3, as DNA: TGCGCCAGCAGCCAAGATCCGGGGGGAGCCAAAAACATTCAGTACTTC.

This chain connects TRBV6-5 to TRBJ1-2; D call uncertain. The CDR3 is 14 amino acids. With 2 bases removed from V and 4 bases from J, the gap between germline ends came to 11 bases. Germline CDR1 MNHEY, CDR2 SVGAGI. The CDR3 sequence: CASSYGGQPYGYTF. In DNA form, the CDR3 reads TGTGCCAGCAGTTACGGAGGGCAGCCCTATGGCTACACCTTC.

The chain links TRBV4-1 to TRBJ2-7; perhaps TRBD2 as D (7 bases). The CDR3 contains 18 residues. The V end was cut by 4 bases, the J end by 0 bases, with 22 bases between. CDR1 is MGHRA and CDR2 is YSYEKL in the germline V gene. CDR3 nucleotides: TGCGCCAGCAGCCGCGGGGGCCTGGCGCAAAAGGCCTCCTACGAGCAGTACTTC. This gives the protein CASSRGGLAQKASYEQYF.

The chain joins TRBV28 to TRBJ2-7; 8 nucleotides align to TRBD1. Trimming took 6 bases from V and 2 from J; bases not matched to a gene: 3. This CDR3 is 13 amino acids long. Germline V CDR1 and CDR2: MDHEN, SYDVKM. Here the CDR3 reads CASSGTGPYEQYF. CDR3 sequence (DNA): TGTGCCAGCAGCGGGACAGGACCCTACGAGCAGTACTTC.

The chain joins TRBV27 to TRBJ2-7; 10 bases agree with TRBD2. Germline trimming cut 1 base from V and 6 bases from J; bases unmatched to any gene: 6. The CDR3 is made up of 15 amino acids. Looked up from germline, CDR1 is MNHEY and CDR2 is SMNVEV (reference sequence). The CDR3 nucleotides are TGTGCCAGCAGTTTATACCGGCTAGCGGGGGCCGAGCAGTACTTC. Encoded protein: CASSLYRLAGAEQYF.

The genes are TRBV2 and TRBJ2-5; 10 bases align to TRBD1. TRBJ2-7 matches the DNA end more closely, so the J call is doubtful. Germline CDR1 and CDR2: SNHLY and FYNNEI. The length of the CDR3 is 15 residues. CDR3 nucleotide sequence: TGTGCCAGCAGCGAGACAGGGGGCGCCGGAGTCGAGCAGTACTTC. Translating gives CASSETGGAGVEQYF.

CDR3 amino acids: CARYGEQFF. CDR3 nucleotides: TGCGCCAGATATGGTGAGCAGTTCTTC. This chain joins TRBV10-1 and TRBJ2-1; no definite D call. The CDR3 is made up of 9 amino acids. V lost 9 bases and J lost 9, with 6 bases in between. CDR1 is WNHNN, CDR2 SYGVQD, per germline (reference sequence).

The chain employs TRBV27 and TRBJ1-2; 9 nucleotides match TRBD1. The CDR3 is 15 residues long. The germline CDR1 and CDR2 sequences are MNHEY and SMNVEV (reference sequence). Trimming removed 6 bases from V and 7 bases from J; junction bases left unmatched: 12. CDR3 in amino acids: CASSPGTGYFPGYTF. The CDR3 nucleotides read TGTGCCAGCAGCCCCGGGACAGGGTATTTTCCTGGCTACACCTTC.

The chain uses TRBV6-5 and TRBJ2-7, with 7 bases aligning to TRBD1. Germline CDR1 reads MNHEY; CDR2 reads SVGAGI. The CDR3 has 16 amino acids. J gave up 2 bases and V 0 bases, and 7 bases lay outside the gene matches. CDR3 region: CASSYSTGETTYEQYF. In DNA form, the CDR3 reads TGTGCCAGCAGTTACTCAACAGGGGAAACAACCTACGAGCAGTACTTC.

The chain is built from TRBV5-1 and TRBJ1-5, with a weak D call TRBD1 (6 bases). Looked up from germline, CDR1 is SGHRS and CDR2 is YFSETQ. Trimming took off 0 bases at V and 3 bases at J, with 13 bases between the two ends. CDR3 length: 16 amino acids. The CDR3 loop reads CASSLDGTQSNQPQHF. DNA of the CDR3: TGCGCCAGCAGCTTGGATGGGACACAATCCAATCAGCCCCAGCATTTT.

The chain couples TRBV6-6 to TRBJ2-6; D might be TRBD1 (6 bases). The CDR3 sequence is 16 residues long. V was clipped by 6 bases and J by 3 bases, with 15 bases between them. CDR1 is MNHNY and CDR2 is SVGAGI in the germline V gene (reference sequence). The CDR3 sequence: CASSPPPGDGANVLTF. CDR3 bases: TGTGCCAGCAGCCCACCCCCAGGGGATGGGGCCAACGTCCTGACTTTC.

The gene calls are TRBV7-9 and TRBJ2-1, with TRBD2 identical over 16 bases. The CDR3 has 18 amino acids. J was trimmed by 7 bases and V by 5 bases; bases with no gene match: 11. The germline CDR1 and CDR2 sequences are SEHNR and FQNEAQ (reference sequence). The CDR3 here is CASSRAGLAGGFRNEQFF. In DNA, the CDR3 is TGTGCCAGCAGCCGCGCGGGACTAGCGGGAGGGTTCCGAAATGAGCAGTTCTTC.

J is TRBJ2-1 and V is TRBV6-5; D is undetermined. There are 15 residues in the CDR3. CDR1 and CDR2 (germline): MNHEY, SVGAGI. V gave up 2 bases and J gave up 0 bases, with 8 bases separating them. The CDR3 protein is CASSYGLHSYNEQFF. CDR3 DNA sequence: TGTGCCAGCAGTTACGGGCTTCACTCCTACAATGAGCAGTTCTTC.

V is TRBV9 and J is TRBJ2-7; 7 nucleotides agree with TRBD1. In germline, CDR1 is SGDLS, CDR2 YYNGEE. Trimming cost V 1 base and J 4 bases; bases outside gene matches: 8. The CDR3 runs to 15 residues. CDR3 DNA sequence: TGTGCCAGCAGCGTATCTGGACAGGAGTATTACGAGCAGTACTTC. Translation gives CASSVSGQEYYEQYF.

The chain uses TRBV7-9 and TRBJ1-5, with 8 nucleotides matching TRBD1. The germline V gene has CDR1 SEHNR and CDR2 FQNEAQ (reference sequence). V dropped 4 bases and J dropped 5; count of bases not matched to a gene: 7. The CDR3 has 15 residues. CDR3 in DNA: TGTGCCAGCAGCTCACAGGGGGGGAATTATCAGCCCCAGCATTTT. Translating gives CASSSQGGNYQPQHF.

This clone is a singleton in its sample. The rearrangement links TRBV7-3 to TRBJ2-2, with unresolved D. Looked up from germline, CDR1 is SGHTA and CDR2 is FQGTGA. This CDR3 has 13 residues. The V end lost 6 bases, the J end lost 2 bases, and 7 bases lay between the germline ends. CDR3 sequence: CASSPSNTGELFF. The CDR3 DNA reads as TGTGCCAGCAGTCCTTCAAACACCGGGGAGCTGTTTTTT.

This clone is a singleton in its sample. The chain has TRBV11-1 and TRBJ2-4; D is perhaps TRBD2 (6 bases). The CDR3 is made up of 17 amino acids. Trimming removed 5 bases from V and 0 bases from J, with 17 bases in between. CDR1 and CDR2 (germline): SGHAT, FQDESV (reference sequence). CDR3 nucleotides: TGTGCCAGCAGCGGCGGTGGGGGGATACTAGCCAAAAACATTCAGTACTTC. Amino acids: CASSGGGGILAKNIQYF.

This chain connects TRBV5-1 to TRBJ2-7, with D possibly being TRBD1 or TRBD2 (5 bases each). This CDR3 is 11 amino acids long. With 4 bases removed from V and 6 bases from J, the gap between germline ends came to 8 bases. From germline, CDR1 is SGHRS and CDR2 YFSETQ. DNA of the CDR3: TGCGCCAGCAGCCCTGGGGGCGAGCAGTACTTC. Translating gives CASSPGGEQYF. Combining the CDR3 with reference TRBV5-1 and TRBJ2-7 gives the whole variable domain KAGVTQTPRYLIKTRGQQVTLSCSPISGHRSVSWYQQTPGQGLQFLFEYFSETQRNKGNFPGRFSGRQFSNSRSEMNVSTLELGDSALYLCASSPGGEQYFGPGTRLTVT.

This chain connects TRBV19 to TRBJ2-7; D unclear. The germline V gene encodes CDR1 LNHDA and CDR2 SQIVND (reference sequence). Trimming removed 6 bases at V and 2 bases at J, with 17 bases between. CDR3 length: 15 residues. The CDR3 reads CASSPGQASTYEQYF. Here the CDR3 DNA reads TGTGCCAGTAGCCCCGGGCAGGCCTCCACCTACGAGCAGTACTTC.

V usage is TRBV7-3 and J usage is TRBJ2-2, with D perhaps TRBD2 (6 bases). Per the germline V gene, CDR1 is SGHTA and CDR2 is FQGTGA. CDR3 size: 17 residues. The CDR3 bases are TGTGCAGGGCGCGGGACGTTTACTAATCCGAACACCGGGGAGCTGTTTTTT. This sequence encodes CAGRGTFTNPNTGELFF. The full variable domain, in which reference TRBV7-3 and TRBJ2-2 provide the parts outside the CDR3, is GAGVSQTPSNKVTEKGKYVELRCDPISGHTALYWYRQSLGQGPEFLIYFQGTGAADDSGLPNDRFFAVRPEGSVSTLKIQRTERGDSAVYLCAGRGTFTNPNTGELFFGEGSRLTVL.

V is TRBV21-1 and J is TRBJ1-6; the table's D call, TRBD1, was not checked against the DNA. TRBV21-1 is a pseudogene segment. The CDR3 runs 18 residues. The CDR3 bases are TGTGCCAGCAGCAAAGAACAGATACTCAGCTCCTATAATTCACCCCTCCACTTT. This codes for CASSKEQILSSYNSPLHF.

J is TRBJ2-6 and V is TRBV9, with 9 bases that match TRBD2. The CDR3 loop spans 19 amino acids. Looked up from germline, CDR1 is SGDLS and CDR2 is YYNGEE. V dropped 2 bases and J dropped 1; count of bases not matched to a gene: 10. The CDR3 spells CASSVRDLAGLSGANVLTF. The CDR3, as DNA: TGTGCCAGCAGCGTCAGGGACCTAGCGGGGCTATCTGGGGCCAACGTCCTGACTTTC.

V is TRBV28 and J is TRBJ1-6; D gene unclear. There are 12 residues in the CDR3. V was shortened by 0 bases and J by 8 bases, with 2 bases between the two germline ends. CDR1 MDHEN and CDR2 SYDVKM come from the germline V gene. CDR3 DNA sequence: TGTGCCAGCAGTTTATGGGATTCACCCCTCCACTTT. As protein: CASSLWDSPLHF.

The chain uses TRBV9 and TRBJ1-2, with a weak D call TRBD1 (5 bases). Germline V gene lookup returns CDR1 SGDLS and CDR2 YYNGEE. V gave up 3 bases and J gave up 2 bases, with 14 bases separating them. The CDR3 contains 15 residues. The CDR3 protein is CASSAPSDSNYGYTF. CDR3 DNA sequence: TGTGCCAGCAGCGCCCCATCCGACAGCAACTATGGCTACACCTTC.

The chain uses TRBV11-3 and TRBJ1-1, with D possibly matching TRBD1 (5 bases). This CDR3 is built from 13 residues. The ends were cut back, 1 base at V and 5 bases at J, with 8 bases in the middle. Germline CDR1 reads SGHNT; CDR2 reads YENEEA. The DNA for the CDR3 is TGTGCCAGCAGCTTAGGGGGGAGGACTGAAGCTTTCTTT. Amino acids: CASSLGGRTEAFF. The variable domain in full, completed from reference TRBV11-3 and TRBJ1-1, reads EAGVVQSPRYKIIEKKQPVAFWCNPISGHNTLYWYLQNLGQGPELLIRYENEEAVDDSQLPKDRFSAERLKGVDSTLKIQPAELGDSAVYLCASSLGGRTEAFFGQGTRLTVV.

V usage is TRBV9 and J usage is TRBJ2-1; TRBD2 matches at 14 bases. The CDR3 is made up of 16 amino acids. With 3 bases clipped from V and 8 bases from J, the junction kept 7 bases outside the gene matches. The germline CDR1 and CDR2 sequences are SGDLS and YYNGEE. The CDR3 DNA follows: TGTGCCAGCAGCGCGCCGGGACTAGCGGGAGCACATGAGCAGTTCTTC. Amino acid sequence: CASSAPGLAGAHEQFF. Drawing the rest from reference TRBV9 and TRBJ2-1, the complete variable domain is DSGVTQTPKHLITATGQRVTLRCSPRSGDLSVYWYQQSLDQGLQFLIQYYNGEERAKGNILERFSAQQFPDLHSELNLSSLELGDSALYFCASSAPGLAGAHEQFFGPGTRLTVL.

This clone was recorded only once. The chain couples TRBV28 to TRBJ1-2, with D perhaps matching TRBD1 (5 bases). Germline CDR1 reads MDHEN; CDR2 reads SYDVKM. V gave up 3 bases and J gave up 2 bases, with 7 bases separating them. CDR3 size: 13 residues. CDR3 DNA: TGTGCCAGCAGTTTGCCAGGGAACTATGGCTACACCTTC. Translating gives CASSLPGNYGYTF.